The subject of this entry is one T cell receptor beta chain. No antigen is known for it. There are no base qualities to consult, and no much larger clone falls within one base. In the same sample, other DNA sequences code for this CDR3. Using the deep immunoSEQ assay, multiplex PCR amplified TCR CDR3 regions from genomic DNA. For each cell subset, the extracted genomic DNA was distributed evenly across all wells of several immunoSEQ 96-well plates, and each plate served as one replicate. For sorted subsets, each replicate PCR was loaded with roughly 190 ng genomic DNA, equivalent to 25,000 to 35,000 T cell genomes. Purified libraries were measured with a Qubit 3.0 fluorometer, size-checked on a Bioanalyzer 2100, and measured again with the KAPA Library Quantification kit. Each immunoSEQ 96-well plate was sequenced on its own single-read 150-cycle Illumina NextSeq 550 flow cell. Per the authors' processing: The immunoSEQ output contained only junctional sequences without quality scores, so filtering could not match that applied to full-length reads. To assign V/J genes and CDR3, sequences were annotated using PyIR, a Python wrapper for IgBLAST v1.9, with IMGT germline references. Any read was removed if the V/J assignment was weak (E-value above 1e-6), the CDR3 was missing, or the read contained stop codons, out-of-frame junctions, or ambiguous translated residues. V3J clonotypes were defined as sequences sharing an identical inferred V gene, J gene, and CDR3 amino acid sequence. Percentage overlap between repertoires was calculated by dividing the number of shared unique clonotypes by the size of the smaller repertoire. Richness of each repertoire was evaluated using RTK rarefaction, the Chao1 estimator, and Recon v2.1 estimates of unobserved clonotypes. Generation probabilities for all TCRbeta clonotypes obtained by the gDNA method from a handful of donors were computed using OLGA. TCRdb stores this immuneACCESS table with in-frame sequences only. Part of the clones is absent; in the studies checked, under half of the shortfall reflects unresolved V genes, and no reason is known for the rest. The V and J calls and clone size are taken from that table; D and trimming were inferred from the DNA. The sample table records about 2.2 million clones; roughly 93% of these occur just once. The ten largest clonotypes hold 1.5% to 2% of the sample.

This record comes from a study of shared clonotypes between healthy human individuals (dated by TCRdb to the early 2020s). As for the study more broadly: The cohort comprised two women and a few men aged 18 to 49 years. For each donor, three plates each were used for CD4 naive and CD4 memory, two plates were used for CD8 naive, and one plate was used for CD8 memory. To estimate repertoire size and how much clonotypes are shared between individuals, the study performed deep sequencing of blood TCR repertoires from a handful of healthy adults. Different laboratories and diverse techniques were used to prepare libraries and sequence TCR repertoires, to increase sequencing depth and limit assay-specific biases. Between about 0.8 and 9 billion PBMCs per donor were obtained by leukapheresis.

The CDR3 starts with the cysteine, ends with the phenylalanine, and has 15 residues. Only the CDR3 DNA stays, 45 bases, in frame from base 1. Sequences MGHRA (CDR1) and YSYEKL (CDR2) are obtained from the germline V gene. V has 0 bases trimmed and J has 4 bases trimmed; junction bases matching no gene number 4. The research as a whole found: Sampling was limited to blood, and TCR repertoires in tissue likely differ from TCR repertoires in blood. The genetic and exposure-history diversity represented was limited by the small number of donors. When a few donors were compared, the shared fraction of clonotypes was about 5.2% for naive CD4, roughly 3.4% for naive CD8, more than 2% for memory CD4, and 0.35% to 0.4% for memory CD8. Clonotypes shared by all four sorted-subset donors showed higher generation probabilities than non-shared clonotypes. Incomplete sequencing was indicated by rarefaction of sorted-subset datasets, despite the large sequencing depth. Pairwise subsampling indicated that sequencing depth was expected to affect the degree of clonotype sharing among donors. Naive subsets generally had larger estimated clonotype richness than memory subsets did.

For the CD8 naive samples, CD45RO-negative cells were positively selected for CCR7, yielding a CD45RA+CCR7+ population from which TemRA cells were excluded. Donors were healthy HIV-negative adults with no recently reported acute infections or vaccinations. Every donor was a Caucasian adult living in Nashville, Tennessee, USA. After blood collection by leukapheresis, PBMCs were isolated using Ficoll-Histopaque density gradient centrifugation and then cryopreserved in the vapor phase of liquid nitrogen. Analytical flow cytometry was used to check the purity and quantity of every magnetically sorted T cell population. Genomic DNA was isolated from every sorted fraction and measured by UV absorbance on a Nanodrop 2000c.

The V and J segments used are TRBV4-1 and TRBJ2-7; 9 bases in the middle match TRBD1. The sample comprised naive CD8+ T cells from PBMCs. The cell subset or site label here, explained by the study, means: CD45RA+CCR7+. This sequence was found in a man younger than 35 in good health. Some clones in this sample may be carry-over from other donors' samples. The DNA is as follows: TGCGCCAGCAGCCAAGATAAGGGACAGGGTTACGAGCAGTACTTC. Translated, it gives CASSQDKGQGYEQYF.